One and the same sample provided the 7 T cell receptor beta chains below, sequenced in a study of blood T cell repertoires in COVID-19. Produced via immunoSEQ multiplex PCR; TCRdb's table is partial and in-frame only. The table lists 80,000 to 100,000 clones, about 89% of them singletons, with under 2% in the top ten. The sample taken for sequencing was peripheral blood. The receptors come from a human donor with active COVID-19. The donor label of this sample is uncertain.

The rearrangement links TRBV5-1 to TRBJ1-1, with TRBD1 matching over 9 bases. The CDR3 length is 16 residues. The trim removed 4 bases at V and 5 bases at J, leaving 12 bases unmatched. Germline CDR1 reads SGHRS; CDR2 reads YFSETQ. The CDR3 DNA reads TGCGCCAGCAGCGGGGGACAGGGCTCGGAGTTAACTGAAGCTTTCTTT. The encoded protein is CASSGGQGSELTEAFF.

The J gene is TRBJ2-1, the V gene TRBV4-1; TRBD2 matches 9 bases. This CDR3 is 16 amino acids long. Trimming cost V 0 bases and J 8 bases; bases outside gene matches: 8. In germline, CDR1 is MGHRA, CDR2 YSYEKL. CDR3 region: CASSQESGGGAHEQFF. CDR3 DNA: TGCGCCAGCAGCCAAGAATCGGGCGGGGGGGCGCATGAGCAGTTCTTC.

The count of this clone is one. The chain has TRBV4-2 and TRBJ1-1, with 8 bases identical to TRBD1. The CDR3 runs 16 residues. The V gene's germline CDR1 is LGHNA and CDR2 YNFKEQ. V lost 4 bases and J lost 4; bases outside the gene matches: 11. CDR3 sequence reads: CASSPHPNRGSTEAFF. CDR3 sequence (DNA): TGTGCCAGCAGCCCTCACCCCAACAGGGGGAGCACTGAAGCTTTCTTT.

Here the CDR3 DNA reads TGTGCCAGCAGCTTTAGCGGGGGGGCCGCCTACAATGAGCAGTTCTTC. Translated: CASSFSGGAAYNEQFF. J is TRBJ2-1 and V is TRBV7-2, with TRBD2 matching 11 bases. J lost 2 bases, V lost 3 bases, and 3 bases had no gene match. The CDR3 is made up of 16 amino acids. The germline V gene encodes CDR1 SGHTA and CDR2 FQGNSA.

The chain combines TRBV7-9 with TRBJ2-1; 7 nucleotides line up with TRBD1. This CDR3 contains 14 residues. Per the germline V gene, CDR1 is SEHNR and CDR2 is FQNEAQ (reference sequence). J was trimmed by 6 bases and V by 5 bases; bases with no gene match: 7. Here the CDR3 reads CASSRRDSANEQFF. CDR3 in DNA: TGTGCCAGCAGCCGTAGGGACAGCGCCAATGAGCAGTTCTTC.

In its sample, this clone was seen once. The chain recombines TRBV19 with TRBJ1-1, with D perhaps TRBD1 (6 bases). The CDR3 is 13 amino acids. V lost 4 bases, J lost 0 bases, and 6 bases lay in between. Per the germline V gene, CDR1 is LNHDA and CDR2 is SQIVND (reference sequence). The CDR3, as DNA: TGTGCCAGTAGTACAGGGGTGAACACTGAAGCTTTCTTT. Translated, it gives CASSTGVNTEAFF.

CDR3 protein: CASSLAKRGGTDTQYF. CDR3 nucleotide sequence: TGTGCCAGCAGCTTAGCGAAGAGGGGGGGGACAGATACGCAGTATTTT. The gene calls are TRBV7-9 and TRBJ2-3; possibly TRBD2 for D (7 bases). Germline loops: CDR1 SEHNR, CDR2 FQNEAQ (reference sequence). This CDR3 has 16 residues. V was shortened by 0 bases and J by 3 bases, with 13 bases between the two germline ends.